This T cell receptor beta chain was retrieved from a study of CD8+ T cells in alopecia areata. Study-level results: Affected lesional scalp, above all in alopecia totalis/universalis, was more clonal than normal scalp. Tofacitinib significantly lowered scalp clonality and expanded CD8+ clones among the top 100. With tofacitinib ongoing, many expanded lesional clones persisted in both scalp and blood.

This clone was seen a single time. Its target is not known. Treatment of the sample: oral pan-JAK inhibitor, 5-10 mg twice daily. As the sequencing template, cDNA was produced by extracting RNA and reverse transcribing it. Data came from immunoSEQ multiplex PCR; TCRdb stores just in-frame clones and leaves some out. The data contain some 150,000 clones, around 83% of them seen just once; the ten biggest clones take up roughly 13%. After removal of 6 bases from V and 6 bases from J, the junction contained 4 bases not matched to a gene. The germline gives CDR1 SQVTM, CDR2 ANQGSEA. CDR3 length: 11 residues.

The TCR originated in a human donor with alopecia areata. The material sequenced was CD8+ T cells sorted from blood, taken at week 4, from a patient treated with tofacitinib. This chain joins TRBV29-1 and TRBJ2-7; 8 positions agree with TRBD1. The chain's CDR3 is CSVVDRGEQYF. The DNA for the CDR3 is TGCAGCGTCGTTGACAGGGGCGAGCAGTACTTC.